Below are 10 T cell receptor beta chains sequenced from a single sample in a study of monozygotic twins with inflammatory bowel disease. No DNA is given; TCRdb re-called the 5' RACE reads and lists each CDR3 protein once. Recorded for this sample: fewer than 450,000 distinct CDR3 sequences. Sequenced sample: blood. Receptor source: a human donor with ulcerative colitis or Crohn's disease, or a healthy co-twin of an affected twin (not recorded which).

This chain uses TRBV7-3 with TRBJ2-1; no DNA is available, so the TRBD1 call from TCRdb remains unchecked. CDR1 and CDR2 from the germline V gene are SGHTA and FQGTGA. The CDR3 totals 15 residues. This CDR3 reads CASSPPGQGDNEQFF.

The rearrangement links TRBV7-2 to TRBJ2-1; TCRdb designates TRBD2, a call that cannot be tested without DNA. From germline, CDR1 is SGHTA and CDR2 FQGNSA. The CDR3 sequence is 17 residues long. The CDR3 sequence is CASSYPSTGPVENEQFF.

The chain couples TRBV7-3 to TRBJ2-3; absent DNA, TCRdb's TRBD2 call cannot be checked. The CDR3 totals 14 residues. Looked up from germline, CDR1 is SGHTA and CDR2 is FQGTGA. This chain's CDR3 is CASSGSGGTDTQYF.

V is TRBV4-3 and J is TRBJ2-7. The CDR3 sequence is 15 residues long. CDR1 is LGHNA and CDR2 is YSLEER in the germline V gene. The CDR3 reads CASSQGSYIPYGQYF.

The gene calls are TRBV12-3 or TRBV12-4 and TRBJ1-5. The CDR3 has 15 residues. CDR3 protein: CASSGRRDSNQPQHF.

This sequence joins TRBV4-2 and TRBJ2-6; TCRdb names TRBD1, which stays unverified in the absence of DNA. CDR1 and CDR2 (germline): LGHNA, YNFKEQ. The CDR3 has 18 amino acids. The CDR3 sequence is CASSQENGQPSGANVLTF.

The chain recombines TRBV7-3 with TRBJ2-1; TCRdb picks TRBD2, but there is no DNA to check that call. The CDR3 totals 14 residues. Germline V lookup: CDR1 SGHTA, CDR2 FQGTGA. The CDR3: CASSFGVGASEQFF.

The J gene is TRBJ1-5, the V gene TRBV6-5. CDR3 length: 16 amino acids. Germline V gives CDR1 MNHEY, CDR2 SVGAGI. CDR3 protein: CASSYSLVVGNQPQHF.

This chain links TRBV2 with TRBJ2-1; TCRdb's D gene call, TRBD2, goes unchecked for lack of DNA. The CDR3 consists of 17 residues. Germline CDR1 reads SNHLY; CDR2 reads FYNNEI. CDR3: CASSEEHPGLAGNEQFF.

V usage is TRBV20-1 and J usage is TRBJ2-1; checking the TCRdb D call of TRBD2 is not possible without DNA. CDR3 length: 15 amino acids. The germline V gene has CDR1 DFQATT and CDR2 SNEGSKA (reference sequence). CDR3 region: CSASIATSEDNEQFF.